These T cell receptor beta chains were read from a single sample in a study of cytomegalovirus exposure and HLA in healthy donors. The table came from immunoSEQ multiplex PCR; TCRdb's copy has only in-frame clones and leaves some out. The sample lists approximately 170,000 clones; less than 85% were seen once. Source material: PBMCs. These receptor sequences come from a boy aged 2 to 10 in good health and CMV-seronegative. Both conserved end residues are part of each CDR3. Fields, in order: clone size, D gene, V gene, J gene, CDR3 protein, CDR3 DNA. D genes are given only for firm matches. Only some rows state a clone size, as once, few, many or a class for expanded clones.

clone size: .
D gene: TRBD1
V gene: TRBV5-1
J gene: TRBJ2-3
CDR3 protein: CASSLAWTGSTDTQYF
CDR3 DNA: TGCGCCAGCAGCTTGGCGTGGACAGGGAGTACAGATACGCAGTATTTT

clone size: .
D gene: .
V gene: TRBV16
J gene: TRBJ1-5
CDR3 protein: CASSQSGQPQHF
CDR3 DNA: TGTGCCAGCAGCCAATCGGGCCAGCCCCAGCATTTT

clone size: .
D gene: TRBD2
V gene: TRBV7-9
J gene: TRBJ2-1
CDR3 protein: CASSPPGERGSSYNEQFF
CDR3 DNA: TGTGCCAGCAGCCCCCCCGGGGAGCGGGGGAGCTCCTACAATGAGCAGTTCTTC

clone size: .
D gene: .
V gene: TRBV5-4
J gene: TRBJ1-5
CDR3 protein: CASSLDPQDNQPQHF
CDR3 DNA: TGTGCCAGCAGCTTGGATCCACAGGACAATCAGCCCCAGCATTTT

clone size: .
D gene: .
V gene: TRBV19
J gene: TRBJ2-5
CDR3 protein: CASSISPGKETQYF
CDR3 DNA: TGTGCCAGTAGTATATCGCCAGGAAAAGAGACCCAGTACTTC

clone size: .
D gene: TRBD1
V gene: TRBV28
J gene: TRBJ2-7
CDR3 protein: CASSSTGGLHEQYF
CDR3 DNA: TGTGCCAGCAGTTCCACAGGGGGGCTCCACGAGCAGTACTTC

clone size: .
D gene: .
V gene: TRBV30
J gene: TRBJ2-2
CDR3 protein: CAWSGSNTGELFF
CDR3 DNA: TGTGCCTGGAGTGGGAGCAACACCGGGGAGCTGTTTTTT

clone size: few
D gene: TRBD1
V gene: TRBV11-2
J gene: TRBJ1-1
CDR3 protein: CASSLQDRGFYEAFF
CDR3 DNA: TGTGCCAGCAGCCTCCAGGACAGGGGGTTTTACGAAGCTTTCTTT

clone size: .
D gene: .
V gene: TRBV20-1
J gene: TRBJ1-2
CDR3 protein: CSARHRGTF
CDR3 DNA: TGCAGTGCCCGCCACCGAGGGACCTTC

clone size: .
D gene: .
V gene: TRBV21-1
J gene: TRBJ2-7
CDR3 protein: CASTLDRGVGYEQYF
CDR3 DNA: TGTGCCAGCACATTGGACAGGGGAGTGGGCTACGAGCAGTACTTC